The clone carrying this T cell receptor (beta chain) was counted ten times or more. Antigen unknown. Over 18 months of follow-up, stable hyperthyroidism required that no ophthalmopathy appear. Fresh peripheral blood (around 10 ml) yielded the PBMCs. This entry belongs to a study of Graves' ophthalmopathy and Graves' hyperthyroidism. RNA transcripts yielded amplified TCR beta CDR3 regions. An initial RT-PCR round employing HTBI primers preceded a second-round multiplex PCR. TCRdb re-called the multiplex PCR reads with MiXCR, one entry per CDR3 protein. The sample has about 380,000 distinct CDR3 sequences; approximately 15% are singletons. Notes on the study in general: Blood also contained most of the expanded thyroid clonotypes above 0.001 frequency. Ophthalmopathy could be told apart from stable hyperthyroidism by a 13-signature model (about 88% sensitivity, approximately 81% specificity).

V lost 0 bases and J lost 2, with 11 bases in between. Germline V lookup: CDR1 SGHAT, CDR2 FQNNGV. The CDR3 sequence is 15 residues long. The chain recombines TRBV11-2 with TRBJ2-7; D gene unclear. Source material: peripheral blood. This receptor was taken from a young woman with stable Graves' hyperthyroidism. CDR3 loop: CASSLEWTLPYEQYF. The DNA of the CDR3 is TGTGCCAGCAGCTTAGAGTGGACCCTCCCCTACGAGCAGTACTTC.